The rows below give T cell receptor beta chains drawn from one sample of a study of cytomegalovirus exposure and HLA in healthy donors. TCRdb's copy holds only in-frame clones and misses some; the assay was immunoSEQ multiplex PCR. The sample lists some 180,000 clones, about 81% occurring once. Material: PBMCs. These receptors came from a man aged 35 to 55 in good health and CMV-seronegative. Both conserved end residues are part of each CDR3. D genes are given only for firm matches. The size of a clone is reported for some rows only, either as once, few or many, or as a class for expanded clones.

TRBJ1-3 TRBD1 TRBV5-1 NA TGCGCCAGCAATAGAGGGGGCGGTGGCCCCGGAAACACCATATATTTT CASNRGGGGPGNTIYF
TRBJ2-3 TRBD2 TRBV5-1 NA TGCGCCAGCAGCTTGGCCGGGGGGGGTTCAGATACGCAGTATTTT CASSLAGGGSDTQYF
TRBJ1-4 TRBD1 TRBV5-1 NA TGCGCCAGCAGCGACCGGGACAGGGATGAAAAACTGTTTTTT CASSDRDRDEKLFF
TRBJ2-1 NA TRBV28 NA TGTGCCAGCAAAAAGGAGCCGGGAAATGAGCAGTTCTTC CASKKEPGNEQFF
TRBJ2-7 TRBD2 TRBV7-2 NA TGTGCCAGCAGCGTACAAAGCGGGGGGGCCTACGAGCAGTACTTC CASSVQSGGAYEQYF
TRBJ1-5 TRBD1 TRBV6-6 NA TGTGCCAGCACTTCACAGGGGGCTAAGAATCAGCCCCAGCATTTT CASTSQGAKNQPQHF
TRBJ2-3 TRBD2 TRBV7-6 few TGTGCCAGCAGCCATCCGGGACTAGCGACAGATACGCAGTATTTT CASSHPGLATDTQYF
TRBJ2-2 NA TRBV28 NA TGTGCCAGCCGCACTAGTTTTTCCACCGGGGAGCTGTTTTTT CASRTSFSTGELFF
TRBJ2-7 TRBD1 TRBV28 NA TGTGCCAGCACCCCATTGGGGACAGGAGACGTCGAGCAGTACTTC CASTPLGTGDVEQYF
TRBJ2-3 NA TRBV11-3 NA TGTGCCAGCAGCAACCGGGGGACAGATACGCAGTATTTT CASSNRGTDTQYF
TRBJ2-7 TRBD2 TRBV28 few TGTGCCAGCAGTAGTCCCGGGACTAGCGCCTACGAGCAGTACTTC CASSSPGTSAYEQYF
TRBJ2-5 TRBD2 TRBV28 NA TGTGCCAGCAGTTCCGGACTAGCGGGAGCGGAGACCCAGTACTTC CASSSGLAGAETQYF
TRBJ2-7 TRBD2 TRBV11-2 NA TGTGCCAGCAGGAAACTGGCGGGAGCCGAGCAGTACTTC CASRKLAGAEQYF
TRBJ1-4 NA TRBV9 NA TGTGCCAGCAGCGGCGTGGGGGCCACAACTAATGAAAAACTGTTTTTT CASSGVGATTNEKLFF
TRBJ2-2 NA TRBV7-9 NA TGTGCCAGCAGCAAGGCCAAGGGGTACACCGGGGAGCTGTTTTTT CASSKAKGYTGELFF
TRBJ2-7 NA TRBV11-3 NA TGTGCCAGCAGCTCCAGGGTAGGATTCTACTACGAGCAGTACTTC CASSSRVGFYYEQYF
TRBJ2-3 TRBD2 TRBV11-3 once TGTGCCAGCAGCAGAACTAGCGGGGGAGCCGATACGCAGTATTTT CASSRTSGGADTQYF
TRBJ2-5 NA TRBV7-2 NA TGTGCCAGCAGCCCTACTTCCCCGCAAGAGACCCAGTACTTC CASSPTSPQETQYF
TRBJ2-1 TRBD1 TRBV28 once TGTGCCAGCAGTCCCCGGACAGGGGTCCGCACTTTGGGGATTGAGCAGTTCTTC CASSPRTGVRTLGIEQFF
TRBJ2-3 TRBD2 TRBV25-1 NA TGTGCCAGCAGTGCACTAGCGGGCAGCACAGATACGCAGTATTTT CASSALAGSTDTQYF
TRBJ1-1 NA TRBV28 NA TGTGCCAGCAGTTTCCAGGGTCTAATTGTCGCGAACACTGAAGCTTTCTTT CASSFQGLIVANTEAFF
TRBJ2-1 NA TRBV7-2 NA TGTGCCAGCAGCTTTACGGGAACCTACAATGAGCAGTTCTTC CASSFTGTYNEQFF
TRBJ2-4 NA TRBV9 NA TGTGCCAGCAGCGTAGGAGATAGCCAAAACATTCAGTACTTC CASSVGDSQNIQYF
TRBJ2-7 TRBD2 TRBV6-4 few TGTGCCAGCAGTGAAGTCTGTACTAGCGGGAGGGCCTACGAGCAGTACTTC CASSEVCTSGRAYEQYF
TRBJ2-5 NA TRBV4-1 NA TGCGCCAGCAGCCAAGAGATTGGTCCTCGGCGGGAGACCCAGTACTTC CASSQEIGPRRETQYF
TRBJ2-7 NA TRBV5-1 NA TGCGCCAGCAGCTTGGAAGGAGGGATCGAGCAGTACTTC CASSLEGGIEQYF
TRBJ2-3 NA TRBV7-7 NA TGTGCTAGCAGCTCCAGGGGAGATACGCAGTATTTT CASSSRGDTQYF